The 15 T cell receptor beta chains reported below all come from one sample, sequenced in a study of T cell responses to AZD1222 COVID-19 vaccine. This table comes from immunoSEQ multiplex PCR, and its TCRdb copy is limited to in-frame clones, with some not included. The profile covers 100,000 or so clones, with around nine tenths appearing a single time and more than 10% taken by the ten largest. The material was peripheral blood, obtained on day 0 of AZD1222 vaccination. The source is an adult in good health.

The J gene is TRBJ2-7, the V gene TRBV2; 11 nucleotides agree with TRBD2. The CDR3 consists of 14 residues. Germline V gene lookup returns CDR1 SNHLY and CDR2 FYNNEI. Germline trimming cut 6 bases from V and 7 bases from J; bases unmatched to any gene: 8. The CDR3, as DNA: TGTGCCAGCAGGGTAGCGGGGGGGCTTCGAGAGCAGTACTTC. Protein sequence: CASRVAGGLREQYF. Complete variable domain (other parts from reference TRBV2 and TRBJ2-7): EPEVTQTPSHQVTQMGQEVILRCVPISNHLYFYWYRQILGQKVEFLVSFYNNEISEKSEIFDDQFSVERPDGSNFTLKIRSTKLEDSAMYFCASRVAGGLREQYFGPGTRLTVT.

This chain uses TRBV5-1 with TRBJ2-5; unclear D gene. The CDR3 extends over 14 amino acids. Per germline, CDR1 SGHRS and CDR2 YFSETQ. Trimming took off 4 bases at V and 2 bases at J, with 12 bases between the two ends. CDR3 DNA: TGCGCCAGCAGCCCGACCTATCAACAAGAGACCCAGTACTTC. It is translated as CASSPTYQQETQYF.

CDR3 nucleotide sequence: TGTGCCAGCAGCCATTCACAGGGGACCTACGAGCAGTACTTC. This sequence encodes CASSHSQGTYEQYF. This chain joins TRBV4-2 and TRBJ2-7, with 7 bases lining up with TRBD1. The junction had 4 bases not matched to a gene; V was cut back by 3 bases and J by 2 bases. The germline CDR1 and CDR2 sequences are LGHNA and YNFKEQ. The CDR3 contains 14 residues.

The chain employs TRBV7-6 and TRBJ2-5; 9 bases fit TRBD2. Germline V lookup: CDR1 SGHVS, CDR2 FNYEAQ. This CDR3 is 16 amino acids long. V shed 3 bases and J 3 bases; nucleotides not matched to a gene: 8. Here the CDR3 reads CASSFRLASGEETQYF. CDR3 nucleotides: TGTGCCAGCAGCTTTAGGTTGGCTAGCGGGGAAGAGACCCAGTACTTC.

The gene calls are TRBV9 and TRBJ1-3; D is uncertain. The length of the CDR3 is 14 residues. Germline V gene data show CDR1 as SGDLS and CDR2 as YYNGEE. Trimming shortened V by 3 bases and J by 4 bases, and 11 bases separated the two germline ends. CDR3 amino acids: CASSAGRPGNTIYF. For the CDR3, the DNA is TGTGCCAGCAGCGCAGGCAGGCCAGGAAACACCATATATTTT.

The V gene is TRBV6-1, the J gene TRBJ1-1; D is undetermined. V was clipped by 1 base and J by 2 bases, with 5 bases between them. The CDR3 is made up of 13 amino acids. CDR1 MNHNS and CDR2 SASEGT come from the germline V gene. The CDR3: CASSEVRNTEAFF. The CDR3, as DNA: TGTGCCAGCAGTGAAGTTCGAAACACTGAAGCTTTCTTT.

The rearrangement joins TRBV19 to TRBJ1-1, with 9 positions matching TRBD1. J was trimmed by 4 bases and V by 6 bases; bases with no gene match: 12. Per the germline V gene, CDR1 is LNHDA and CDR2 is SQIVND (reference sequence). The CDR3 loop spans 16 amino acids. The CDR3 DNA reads TGTGCCAGTAGCCGGACAGGGGCTCCCCTGGGCACTGAAGCTTTCTTT. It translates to CASSRTGAPLGTEAFF.

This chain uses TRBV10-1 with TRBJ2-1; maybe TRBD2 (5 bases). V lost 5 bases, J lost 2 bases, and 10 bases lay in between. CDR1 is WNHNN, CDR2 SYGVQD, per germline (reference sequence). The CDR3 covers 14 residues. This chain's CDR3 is CASSRESTYNEQFF. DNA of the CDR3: TGCGCCAGCAGTCGGGAATCTACCTACAATGAGCAGTTCTTC.

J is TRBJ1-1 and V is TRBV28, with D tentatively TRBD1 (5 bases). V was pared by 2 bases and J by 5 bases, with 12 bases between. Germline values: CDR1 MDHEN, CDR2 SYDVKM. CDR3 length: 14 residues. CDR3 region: CASSLPGGGTEAFF. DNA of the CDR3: TGTGCCAGCAGTTTACCGGGGGGTGGGACTGAAGCTTTCTTT.

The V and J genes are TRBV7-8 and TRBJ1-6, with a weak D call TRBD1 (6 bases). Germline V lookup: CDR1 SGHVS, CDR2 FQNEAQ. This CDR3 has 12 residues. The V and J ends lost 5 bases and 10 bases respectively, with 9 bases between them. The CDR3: CASSVRGSPLHF. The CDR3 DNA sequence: TGTGCCAGCAGCGTCAGGGGATCACCCCTCCACTTT.

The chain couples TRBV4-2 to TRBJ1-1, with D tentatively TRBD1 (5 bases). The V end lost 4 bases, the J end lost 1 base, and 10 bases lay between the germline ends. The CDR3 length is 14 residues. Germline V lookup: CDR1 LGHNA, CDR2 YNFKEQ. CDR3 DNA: TGTGCCAGCAGCCCCAGCGGGGGGAACACTGAAGCTTTCTTT. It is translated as CASSPSGGNTEAFF.

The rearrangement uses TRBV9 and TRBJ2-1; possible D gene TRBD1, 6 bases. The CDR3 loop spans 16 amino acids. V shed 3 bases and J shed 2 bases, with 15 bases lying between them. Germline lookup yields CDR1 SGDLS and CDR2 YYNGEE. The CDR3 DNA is TGTGCCAGCAGCGGCCCTACAGGGAATGCCTACAATGAGCAGTTCTTC. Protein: CASSGPTGNAYNEQFF.

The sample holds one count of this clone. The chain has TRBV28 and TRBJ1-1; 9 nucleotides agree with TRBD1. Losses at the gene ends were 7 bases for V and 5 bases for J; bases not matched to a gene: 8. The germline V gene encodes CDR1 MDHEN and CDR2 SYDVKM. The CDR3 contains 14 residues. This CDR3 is CASTNRGRVTEAFF. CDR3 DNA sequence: TGTGCCAGCACCAACAGGGGGCGCGTTACTGAAGCTTTCTTT.

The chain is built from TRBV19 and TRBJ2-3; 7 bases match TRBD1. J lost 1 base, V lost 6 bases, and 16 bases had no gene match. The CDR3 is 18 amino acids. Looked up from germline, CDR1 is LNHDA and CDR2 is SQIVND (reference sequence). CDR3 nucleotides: TGTGCCAGTAGCCTTCTAGGGGGCTCCCCCCAGGGCACAGATACGCAGTATTTT. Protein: CASSLLGGSPQGTDTQYF.

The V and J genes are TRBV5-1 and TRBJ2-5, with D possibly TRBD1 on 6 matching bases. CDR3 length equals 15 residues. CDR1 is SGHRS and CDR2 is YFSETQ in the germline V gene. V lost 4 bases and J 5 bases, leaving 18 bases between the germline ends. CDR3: CASSGEQGDGETQYF. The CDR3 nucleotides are TGCGCCAGCAGCGGGGAACAGGGTGATGGGGAGACCCAGTACTTC. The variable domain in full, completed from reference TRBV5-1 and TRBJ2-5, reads KAGVTQTPRYLIKTRGQQVTLSCSPISGHRSVSWYQQTPGQGLQFLFEYFSETQRNKGNFPGRFSGRQFSNSRSEMNVSTLELGDSALYLCASSGEQGDGETQYFGPGTRLLVL.